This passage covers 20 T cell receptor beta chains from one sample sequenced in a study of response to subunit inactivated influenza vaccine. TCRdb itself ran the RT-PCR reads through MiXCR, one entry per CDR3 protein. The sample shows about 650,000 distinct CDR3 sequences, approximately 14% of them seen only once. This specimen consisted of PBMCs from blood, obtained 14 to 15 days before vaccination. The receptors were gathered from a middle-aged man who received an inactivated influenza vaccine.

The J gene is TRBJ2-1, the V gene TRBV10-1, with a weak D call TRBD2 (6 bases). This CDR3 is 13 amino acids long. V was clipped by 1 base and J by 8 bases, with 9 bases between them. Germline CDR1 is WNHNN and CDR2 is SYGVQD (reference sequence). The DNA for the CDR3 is TGCGCCAGCAGTGAGTGGGGGGAGGATGAGCAGTTCTTC. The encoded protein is CASSEWGEDEQFF.

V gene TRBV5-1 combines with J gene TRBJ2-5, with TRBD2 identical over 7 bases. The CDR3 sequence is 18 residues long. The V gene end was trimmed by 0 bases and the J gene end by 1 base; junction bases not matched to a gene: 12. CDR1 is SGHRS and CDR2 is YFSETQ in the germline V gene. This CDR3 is CASSLAGLGIPTQETQYF. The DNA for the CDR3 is TGCGCCAGCAGCTTGGCCGGACTAGGTATACCGACCCAAGAGACCCAGTACTTC.

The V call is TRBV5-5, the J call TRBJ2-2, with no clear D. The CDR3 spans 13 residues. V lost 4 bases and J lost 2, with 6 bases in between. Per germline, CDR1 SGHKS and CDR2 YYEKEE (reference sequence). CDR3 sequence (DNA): TGTGCCAGCAGCCGACATAACACCGGGGAGCTGTTTTTT. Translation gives CASSRHNTGELFF.

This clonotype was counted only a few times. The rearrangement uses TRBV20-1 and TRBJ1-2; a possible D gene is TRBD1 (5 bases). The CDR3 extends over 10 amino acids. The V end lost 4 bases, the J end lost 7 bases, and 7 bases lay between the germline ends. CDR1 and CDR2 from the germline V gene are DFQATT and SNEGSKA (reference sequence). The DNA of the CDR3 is TGCAGTGCTAAGGGGTTTGGCTACACCTTC. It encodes CSAKGFGYTF.

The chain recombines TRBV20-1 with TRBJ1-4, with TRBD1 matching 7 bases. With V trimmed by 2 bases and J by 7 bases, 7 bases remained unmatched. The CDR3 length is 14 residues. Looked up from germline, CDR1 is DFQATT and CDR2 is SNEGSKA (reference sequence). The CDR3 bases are TGCAGTGCTAGATTTCCAGGGGGGATTGAAAAACTGTTTTTT. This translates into CSARFPGGIEKLFF.

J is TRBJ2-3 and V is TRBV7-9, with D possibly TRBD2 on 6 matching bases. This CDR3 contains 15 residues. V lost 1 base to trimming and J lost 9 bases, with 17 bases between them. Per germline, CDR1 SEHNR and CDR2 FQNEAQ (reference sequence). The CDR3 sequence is CASSLVGGTAATQYF. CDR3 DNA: TGTGCCAGCAGCTTAGTGGGGGGAACGGCAGCGACGCAGTATTTT.

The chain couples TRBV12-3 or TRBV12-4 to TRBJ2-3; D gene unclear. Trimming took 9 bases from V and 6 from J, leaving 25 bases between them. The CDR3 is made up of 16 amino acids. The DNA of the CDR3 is TGTGCCAGTCGGAGTTTATTGGGCGCGATAGGGGATACGCAGTATTTT. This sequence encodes CASRSLLGAIGDTQYF.

The CDR3 DNA reads TGTGCTAGTGGTTTTGGACGAGTGGACAGGAGGGAAGAGACCCAGTACTTC. This translates into CASGFGRVDRREETQYF. The chain links TRBV12-5 to TRBJ2-5; TRBD1 is a possible D gene (7 bases). This CDR3 comprises 17 residues. Trimming removed 3 bases at V and 3 bases at J, with 20 bases between. Germline V gives CDR1 LGHNT, CDR2 FRNRAP.

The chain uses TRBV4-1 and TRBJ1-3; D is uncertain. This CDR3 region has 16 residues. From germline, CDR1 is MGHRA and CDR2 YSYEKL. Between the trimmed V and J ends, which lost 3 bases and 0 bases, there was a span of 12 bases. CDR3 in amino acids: CASSQRVADSGNTIYF. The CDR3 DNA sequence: TGCGCCAGCAGCCAGAGAGTGGCTGACTCTGGAAACACCATATATTTT.

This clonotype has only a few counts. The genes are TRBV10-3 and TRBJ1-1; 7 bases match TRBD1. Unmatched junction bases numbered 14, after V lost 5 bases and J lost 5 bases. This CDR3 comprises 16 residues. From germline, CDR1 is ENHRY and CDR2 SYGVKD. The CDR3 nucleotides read TGTGCCATCAGTCGGGGGACAGCCCTTGGGGGGACTGAAGCTTTCTTT. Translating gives CAISRGTALGGTEAFF.

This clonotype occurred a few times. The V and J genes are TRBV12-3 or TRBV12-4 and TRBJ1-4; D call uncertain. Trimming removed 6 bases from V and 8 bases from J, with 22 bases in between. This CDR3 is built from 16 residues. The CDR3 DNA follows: TGTGCCAGCAGCCCACTGGGGTCACGGATCTGGGAAAAACTGTTTTTT. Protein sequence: CASSPLGSRIWEKLFF.

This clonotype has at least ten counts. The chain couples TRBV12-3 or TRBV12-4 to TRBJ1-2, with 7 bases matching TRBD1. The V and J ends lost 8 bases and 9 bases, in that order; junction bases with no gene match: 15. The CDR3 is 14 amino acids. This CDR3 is CASGGTVLSFSYTF. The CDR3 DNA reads TGTGCCAGCGGGGGGACAGTCCTATCCTTTAGCTACACCTTC.

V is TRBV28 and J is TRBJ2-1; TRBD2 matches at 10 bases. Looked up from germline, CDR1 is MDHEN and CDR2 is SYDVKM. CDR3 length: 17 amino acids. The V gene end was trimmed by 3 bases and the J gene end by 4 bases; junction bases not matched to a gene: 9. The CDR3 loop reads CASSLDSGGNLYNEQFF. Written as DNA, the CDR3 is TGTGCCAGCAGTTTGGATAGCGGGGGGAATTTATACAATGAGCAGTTCTTC.

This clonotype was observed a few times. Written as DNA, the CDR3 is TGTGCCAGCAGCTCACTGGCGGACGAGCAGTACTTC. This encodes CASSSLADEQYF. J is TRBJ2-7 and V is TRBV7-9; D is unclear. The CDR3 extends over 12 amino acids. The V end lost 4 bases, the J end lost 5 bases, and 9 bases lay between the germline ends. Germline V gene sequence: CDR1 SEHNR, CDR2 FQNEAQ (reference sequence).

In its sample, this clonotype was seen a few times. In DNA form, the CDR3 reads TGTGCCAGCAGTTTTCTATCCCCGGGACAGGGTCAAGAGACCCAGTACTTC. Translated: CASSFLSPGQGQETQYF. The V and J genes are TRBV27 and TRBJ2-5; 9 bases fit TRBD1. V dropped 3 bases and J dropped 2; count of bases not matched to a gene: 10. The CDR3 totals 17 residues. In germline, CDR1 is MNHEY, CDR2 SMNVEV (reference sequence).

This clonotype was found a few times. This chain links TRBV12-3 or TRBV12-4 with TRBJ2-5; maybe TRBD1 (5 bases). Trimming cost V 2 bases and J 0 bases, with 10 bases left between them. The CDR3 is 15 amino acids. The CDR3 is CASSLSGPYQETQYF. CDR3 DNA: TGTGCCAGCAGTTTATCAGGGCCGTACCAAGAGACCCAGTACTTC.

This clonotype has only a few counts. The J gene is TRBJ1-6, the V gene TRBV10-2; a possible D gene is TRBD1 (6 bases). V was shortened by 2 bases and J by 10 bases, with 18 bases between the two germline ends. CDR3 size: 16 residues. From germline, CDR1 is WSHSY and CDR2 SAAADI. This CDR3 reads CASSELGTGIKSPLHF. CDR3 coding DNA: TGCGCCAGCAGTGAGCTAGGAACAGGGATAAAGTCACCCCTCCACTTT.

The CDR3 DNA is TGTGCCAGCAGCCGGGACCTTGGCCCCCTCCACTTT. It yields the protein CASSRDLGPLHF. The V gene is TRBV6-5, the J gene TRBJ1-6; maybe TRBD1 (5 bases). Deletions cut 6 bases from V and 13 bases from J, with 13 bases between. The CDR3 has 12 amino acids. CDR1 and CDR2 (germline): MNHEY, SVGAGI.

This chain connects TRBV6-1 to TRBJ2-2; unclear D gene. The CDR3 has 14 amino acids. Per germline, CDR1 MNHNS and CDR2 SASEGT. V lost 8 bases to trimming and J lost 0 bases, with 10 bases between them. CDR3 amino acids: CASQRVPNTGELFF. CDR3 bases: TGTGCCAGCCAACGGGTACCGAACACCGGGGAGCTGTTTTTT.

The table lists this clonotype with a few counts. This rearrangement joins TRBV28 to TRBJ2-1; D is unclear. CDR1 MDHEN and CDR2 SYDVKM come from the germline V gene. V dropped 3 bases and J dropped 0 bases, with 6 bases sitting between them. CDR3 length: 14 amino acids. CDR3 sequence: CASSLERSYNEQFF. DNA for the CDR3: TGTGCCAGCAGTTTGGAGCGCTCCTACAATGAGCAGTTCTTC.